The clone carrying this TCR beta chain was detected a few times. Its antigen is undetermined. The sample is drawn from a study of Graves' ophthalmopathy and Graves' hyperthyroidism. General study results and limits: A roughly 84% specificity and 87.88% sensitivity were achieved by a 13-signature model that separated ophthalmopathy from stable hyperthyroidism. Blood also harbored most expanded thyroid clonotypes above 0.001 frequency.

V was clipped by 0 bases and J by 13 bases; unmatched bases: 7. The CDR3 consists of 13 residues. Germline lookup yields CDR1 KGHSH and CDR2 LQKENI. Where ophthalmopathy was present, donors had moderate-to-severe activity, CAS ≥3, NOSPECS ≥4 and duration under 3 months. PBMCs were obtained from roughly 9.7 ml of fresh peripheral blood. Amplification from RNA transcripts yielded the TCR beta CDR3 regions. The first round was an RT-PCR with HTBI primers, and the second round was a multiplex PCR. One entry per CDR3 protein results from TCRdb running MiXCR on the multiplex PCR reads. The sample has about 220,000 distinct CDR3 sequences; under 25% are singletons.

This sequence was found in a woman aged 45-65 years with Graves' ophthalmopathy. The sequencing sample was made of peripheral blood. The chain links TRBV18 to TRBJ1-1; 8 bases match TRBD1. The CDR3 loop is CASSPPGQVVNFF. The CDR3 nucleotides read TGTGCCAGCTCACCACCGGGACAGGTGGTAAATTTCTTT. The whole variable domain, filled in from reference TRBV18 and TRBJ1-1, reads NAGVMQNPRHLVRRRGQEARLRCSPMKGHSHVYWYRQLPEEGLKFMVYLQKENIIDESGMPKERFSAEFPKEGPSILRIQQVVRGDSAAYFCASSPPGQVVNFFGQGTRLTVV.